The 21 T cell receptor beta chains below were found in one sample sequenced in a study of cytomegalovirus exposure and HLA in healthy donors. The PCR contained 60 Vbeta and 13 Jbeta primers. Sequencing was performed with immunoSEQ multiplex PCR; in TCRdb, only in-frame clones are kept and a portion is missing. Here the sample spans 150,000 to 200,000 clones, 75% to 80% being singletons. The sequenced sample consisted of PBMCs. The receptors shown here come from a man in his forties or fifties in good health and CMV-seropositive.

The V and J genes are TRBV30 and TRBJ1-3; 7 positions agree with TRBD1. The CDR3 extends over 15 amino acids. The germline V gene encodes CDR1 GTSNPN and CDR2 SVGIG (reference sequence). V dropped 2 bases and J dropped 4; count of bases not matched to a gene: 8. The CDR3 DNA reads TGTGCCTGGAGTCTCCTACAGGGGTCCGGAAACACCATATATTTT. Its protein is CAWSLLQGSGNTIYF.

V and J are TRBV28 and TRBJ2-3; maybe TRBD2 (6 bases). Trimming took 4 bases from V and 8 from J, leaving 13 bases between them. The CDR3 contains 13 residues. Per germline, CDR1 MDHEN and CDR2 SYDVKM. CDR3 nucleotides: TGTGCCAGCAGTTACGGGACCGGGGGTACGCAGTATTTT. Its protein is CASSYGTGGTQYF.

The chain joins TRBV19 to TRBJ1-5, with D tentatively TRBD1 (6 bases). With 10 bases removed from V and 5 bases from J, the gap between germline ends came to 15 bases. Germline V lookup: CDR1 LNHDA, CDR2 SQIVND (reference sequence). The CDR3 runs to 13 residues. In DNA form, the CDR3 reads TGTGCCACCTCGGGACAAATAGATCAGCCCCAGCATTTT. Its protein product is CATSGQIDQPQHF.

This clone has a handful of counts. J is TRBJ2-7 and V is TRBV13, with 8 bases matching TRBD2. Germline V CDR1 and CDR2: PRHDT, FYEKMQ (reference sequence). The CDR3 is 15 residues long. The trim removed 2 bases at V and 6 bases at J, leaving 9 bases unmatched. CDR3 in amino acids: CASSLSAGVWGEQYF. For the CDR3, the DNA is TGTGCCAGCAGCTTATCAGCGGGAGTCTGGGGCGAGCAGTACTTC.

This clone showed up just a few times. This chain connects TRBV5-4 to TRBJ2-3; 11 nucleotides align to TRBD2. The CDR3 has 16 amino acids. V gave up 1 base and J gave up 5 bases; unmatched junction bases: 6. Germline V gene lookup returns CDR1 SGHNT and CDR2 YYREEE (reference sequence). The CDR3 DNA reads as TGTGCCAGCAGCTTGAGTAGCGGGAGGGCCAGAGATACGCAGTATTTT. Amino acid sequence: CASSLSSGRARDTQYF.

Regarding this clone: This same CDR3 is encoded by further DNA sequences in the sample. This chain joins TRBV5-1 and TRBJ2-3, with D possibly being TRBD2 (6 bases). The CDR3 has 15 residues. Trimming shortened V by 0 bases and J by 0 bases, and 8 bases separated the two germline ends. Looked up from germline, CDR1 is SGHRS and CDR2 is YFSETQ. CDR3 amino acids: CASSLGGLSTDTQYF. For the CDR3, the DNA is TGCGCCAGCAGCTTGGGGGGACTTAGCACAGATACGCAGTATTTT.

The chain combines TRBV19 with TRBJ2-6, with 10 bases fitting TRBD1. Germline V lookup: CDR1 LNHDA, CDR2 SQIVND (reference sequence). Trimming took 4 bases from V and 1 from J; bases not matched to a gene: 10. CDR3 length: 19 amino acids. The CDR3, as DNA: TGTGCCAGTAGTAATCGGGACAGGGGCTCGAGGTCTGGGGCCAACGTCCTGACTTTC. Translation gives CASSNRDRGSRSGANVLTF.

The rearrangement uses TRBV29-1 and TRBJ1-2, with 8 bases lining up with TRBD1. Germline V gives CDR1 SQVTM, CDR2 ANQGSEA. The CDR3 is made up of 12 amino acids. J was trimmed by 8 bases and V by 4 bases; bases with no gene match: 6. The DNA of the CDR3 is TGCAGCGTTGGAGAACAGGGGGGAGGCTACACCTTC. It translates to CSVGEQGGGYTF. Full variable domain (missing parts from reference TRBV29-1 and TRBJ1-2): SAVISQKPSRDICQRGTSLTIQCQVDSQVTMMFWYRQQPGQSLTLIATANQGSEATYESGFVIDKFPISRPNLTFSTLTVSNMSPEDSSIYLCSVGEQGGGYTFGSGTRLTVV.

CDR3 residues: CASSYIQKGTGTPEAFF. The CDR3 bases are TGTGCCAGCAGCTATATTCAGAAAGGGACAGGGACCCCTGAAGCTTTCTTT. The genes are TRBV28 and TRBJ1-1; TRBD1 matches 9 bases. The CDR3 contains 17 residues. Germline V lookup: CDR1 MDHEN, CDR2 SYDVKM. V dropped 6 bases and J dropped 6; count of bases not matched to a gene: 17.

This clone was observed a few times. The gene calls are TRBV6-5 and TRBJ2-2; 9 bases fit TRBD1. The germline V gene encodes CDR1 MNHEY and CDR2 SVGAGI. The CDR3 runs to 15 residues. V was clipped by 9 bases and J by 1 base; unmatched bases: 6. CDR3 bases: TGTGCCAGTAAACAGGGGGCCGAGAACACCGGGGAGCTGTTTTTT. As protein: CASKQGAENTGELFF.

This clone occurred once. The junction does not match germline at one end; this may be a read error. The chain recombines TRBV5-4 with TRBJ2-6; possibly TRBD1 for D (5 bases). Looked up from germline, CDR1 is SGHNT and CDR2 is YYREEE (reference sequence). The CDR3 contains 14 residues. The CDR3 region is CASSLDSGANGLTF. DNA of the CDR3: TGTGCCAGCAGCTTGGACTCTGGGGCCAACGGCCTGACTTTC. The full variable domain, its missing parts supplied by reference TRBV5-4 and TRBJ2-6, is ETGVTQSPTHLIKTRGQQVTLRCSSQSGHNTVSWYQQALGQGPQFIFQYYREEENGRGNFPPRFSGLQFPNYSSELNVNALELDDSALYLCASSLDSGANGLTFGAGSRLTVL.

The chain couples TRBV9 to TRBJ2-3; possibly TRBD2 for D (6 bases). V was trimmed by 3 bases and J by 0 bases, leaving 11 bases between them. CDR3 size: 15 residues. The germline V gene has CDR1 SGDLS and CDR2 YYNGEE. The CDR3 DNA is TGTGCCAGCAGCGCTGGGGGGTGGAGCACAGATACGCAGTATTTT. Its translation: CASSAGGWSTDTQYF.

V is TRBV5-1 and J is TRBJ2-6, with D possibly TRBD1 on 6 matching bases. Germline CDR1 reads SGHRS; CDR2 reads YFSETQ. Deletions cut 5 bases from V and 2 bases from J, with 8 bases between. The CDR3 spans 14 residues. The DNA for the CDR3 is TGCGCCAGCAGACAGGGCCCTGGGGCCAACGTCCTGACTTTC. This translates into CASRQGPGANVLTF.

This chain connects TRBV18 to TRBJ1-2; 7 bases line up with TRBD1. Germline lookup yields CDR1 KGHSH and CDR2 LQKENI. The CDR3 sequence is 15 residues long. V lost 3 bases and J lost 8; bases outside the gene matches: 12. The CDR3 DNA is TGTGCCAGCTCACCCGAAGTGGCAGGGGGTAGCGGCTACACCTTC. Translating gives CASSPEVAGGSGYTF.

The genes are TRBV5-1 and TRBJ2-1, with 7 bases that match TRBD2. The germline V gene has CDR1 SGHRS and CDR2 YFSETQ. The CDR3 contains 13 residues. Germline trimming cut 0 bases from V and 11 bases from J; bases unmatched to any gene: 5. CDR3 bases: TGCGCCAGCAGCTTGGTTGGGAGGGATAAGCAGTTCTTC. As protein: CASSLVGRDKQFF.

CDR3 in DNA: TGTGCCAGCAGCGTATCTCTCGCGGCGGATACGCAGTATTTT. The encoded protein is CASSVSLAADTQYF. V usage is TRBV9 and J usage is TRBJ2-3, with unresolved D. Trimming left V 1 base short and J 6 bases short, with 12 bases between. CDR3 length: 14 residues. Per germline, CDR1 SGDLS and CDR2 YYNGEE. Full variable domain (missing parts from reference TRBV9 and TRBJ2-3): DSGVTQTPKHLITATGQRVTLRCSPRSGDLSVYWYQQSLDQGLQFLIQYYNGEERAKGNILERFSAQQFPDLHSELNLSSLELGDSALYFCASSVSLAADTQYFGPGTRLTVL.

J is TRBJ1-3 and V is TRBV14; D remains unclear. The CDR3 extends over 16 amino acids. The germline V gene has CDR1 SGHDN and CDR2 FVKESK. V was trimmed by 3 bases and J by 0 bases, leaving 12 bases between them. The chain's CDR3 is CASSHPTHFSGNTIYF. The CDR3 bases are TGTGCCAGCAGCCACCCGACACACTTCTCTGGAAACACCATATATTTT.

The chain carries TRBV28 and TRBJ2-7; TRBD1 matches at 7 bases. The ends lost 10 bases at V and 7 bases at J; junction bases unmatched: 19. Per germline, CDR1 MDHEN and CDR2 SYDVKM. The length of the CDR3 is 15 residues. The CDR3 bases are TGTGCCATTACAAAGGGGCAGGGGGAAGCAGAAGAGCAGTACTTC. It codes for CAITKGQGEAEEQYF.

As for this clone: An end of the junction does not agree with germline; a read error may underlie this. This chain links TRBV6-1 with TRBJ2-6; D possibly corresponds to TRBD1 (5 bases). CDR1 is MNHNS and CDR2 is SASEGT in the germline V gene. The CDR3 is 14 amino acids. CDR3 DNA: TGTGCCAGCACGGCCGAGACTGGGGCCAACGGCCTGACTTTC. It encodes CASTAETGANGLTF.

A word on this clone: An end of the junction differs from the germline gene, which may be a read error. V is TRBV10-3 and J is TRBJ2-4; weak D call: TRBD2 (6 bases). The CDR3 length is 14 residues. Germline assignment: CDR1 ENHRY and CDR2 SYGVKD. CDR3 DNA: TGTGCCATCAGTGACCGGGGGATAGGGAACAGTCAGTACTTC. It is translated as CAISDRGIGNSQYF.

The chain carries TRBV4-1 and TRBJ1-6; D uncertain. The CDR3 runs to 16 residues. Between the trimmed V and J ends, which lost 1 base and 1 base, there was a span of 8 bases. Germline-derived CDR1 and CDR2 are MGHRA and YSYEKL. The CDR3 region has the DNA TGCGCCAGCAGCCAAGTTCCGTTGTCCTATAATTCACCCCTCCACTTT. Translating gives CASSQVPLSYNSPLHF.